These 17 T cell receptor beta chains came from one sample sequenced in a study of vaccination and CD4 T cells after COVID-19. The Oncomine TCR Beta short-read assay was applied to DNA of cultured CD4+ T cells. Each CDR3 protein is one row after TCRdb ran MiXCR on the PCR reads. Altogether approximately 15,000 distinct CDR3 sequences are present, about 57% being singletons, with the ten largest covering approximately 12%. Treatment denoted: roughly 11-day PBMC culture with coronavirus spike peptide pools or control peptides (ViraFEST assay). Antigens for these TCRs are unknown. Sequences were obtained from CD4+ T cells from blood, cultured in vitro. The receptors here all came from a human donor who had recovered from COVID-19.

The chain links TRBV6-1 to TRBJ1-3; unclear D gene. V lost 7 bases, J lost 2 bases, and 15 bases lay in between. Germline V gene sequence: CDR1 MNHNS, CDR2 SASEGT. The CDR3 consists of 15 residues. For the CDR3, the DNA is TGTGCCAGCACGACGGGTTATTCTACTGGAAACACCATATATTTT. Residues: CASTTGYSTGNTIYF.

The chain recombines TRBV20-1 with TRBJ1-1; D gene unclear. Trimming removed 0 bases from V and 1 base from J, with 18 bases in between. This CDR3 is built from 17 residues. CDR1 DFQATT and CDR2 SNEGSKA come from the germline V gene (reference sequence). The CDR3 DNA is TGCAGTGCTAGAGATCGGGTTGGTCTGGGAGAGAACACTGAAGCTTTCTTT. This sequence encodes CSARDRVGLGENTEAFF.

This chain joins TRBV18 and TRBJ2-1, with D possibly TRBD2 on 5 matching bases. V lost 6 bases and J lost 8, with 14 bases in between. The CDR3 spans 13 residues. CDR1 is KGHSH, CDR2 LQKENI, per germline. The DNA for the CDR3 is TGTGCCAGCTCCCGGGATCGCTTGGATGAGCAGTTCTTC. Translation gives CASSRDRLDEQFF. The full variable domain, in which reference TRBV18 and TRBJ2-1 provide the parts outside the CDR3, is NAGVMQNPRHLVRRRGQEARLRCSPMKGHSHVYWYRQLPEEGLKFMVYLQKENIIDESGMPKERFSAEFPKEGPSILRIQQVVRGDSAAYFCASSRDRLDEQFFGPGTRLTVL.

Sample share makes this clonotype medium-sized. The chain employs TRBV21-1 and TRBJ1-5; TRBD1, as called in the table, went unchecked against the DNA. TRBV21-1 counts as a pseudogene. The length of the CDR3 is 17 residues. The chain's CDR3 is CASSRGPDRDSNQPQHF. CDR3 DNA sequence: TGTGCCAGCAGCAGGGGACCGGACAGGGATAGCAATCAGCCCCAGCATTTT.

The chain recombines TRBV20-1 with TRBJ2-5, with 8 bases aligning to TRBD1. This CDR3 contains 16 residues. The germline V gene has CDR1 DFQATT and CDR2 SNEGSKA (reference sequence). The ends lost 2 bases at V and 2 bases at J; junction bases unmatched: 10. CDR3 amino acids: CSARPPVGTGQETQYF. For the CDR3, the DNA is TGCAGTGCTAGACCCCCGGTCGGGACAGGACAAGAGACCCAGTACTTC.

This clonotype has only a few counts. J is TRBJ1-3 and V is TRBV6-5; possibly TRBD1 for D (5 bases). There are 16 residues in the CDR3. V shed 4 bases and J shed 3 bases, with 16 bases lying between them. Germline values: CDR1 MNHEY, CDR2 SVGAGI. The CDR3: CASSSNGRGDGNTIYF. The CDR3 bases are TGTGCCAGCAGTTCTAACGGACGGGGGGATGGAAACACCATATATTTT.

Only a few counts were recorded for this clonotype. The chain carries TRBV3-1 and TRBJ1-2; no definite D call. CDR1 and CDR2 from the germline V gene are LGHDT and YNNKEL (reference sequence). CDR3 size: 13 residues. The V gene lost 4 bases and the J gene lost 0 bases, with 6 bases spanning the gap. DNA of the CDR3: TGTGCCAGCAGCCTTGGGACTAACTATGGCTACACCTTC. The encoded protein is CASSLGTNYGYTF.

V gene TRBV20-1 combines with J gene TRBJ2-1; TRBD2 agrees at 9 bases. Unmatched junction bases numbered 16, after V lost 7 bases and J lost 3 bases. Germline CDR1 reads DFQATT; CDR2 reads SNEGSKA (reference sequence). This CDR3 region has 17 residues. This chain's CDR3 is CSVPGRRLADFYNEQFF. CDR3 nucleotide sequence: TGCAGTGTGCCGGGACGGAGACTAGCGGATTTCTACAATGAGCAGTTCTTC.

This sequence joins TRBV6-1 and TRBJ1-2; 8 nucleotides line up with TRBD1. CDR1 and CDR2 from the germline V gene are MNHNS and SASEGT. Trimming at V came to 7 bases and at J to 5 bases, leaving 9 bases not matched to a gene. CDR3 length equals 14 residues. The CDR3 nucleotides read TGTGCCAGCACCCTGTTGGGACAGGCTTATGGCTACACCTTC. Its translation is CASTLLGQAYGYTF.

The rearrangement links TRBV28 to TRBJ2-7; D not resolved. V was shortened by 4 bases and J by 0 bases, with 19 bases between the two germline ends. The germline CDR1 and CDR2 sequences are MDHEN and SYDVKM. CDR3 length: 17 residues. The CDR3 reads CASSSLTGRTSSYEQYF. The CDR3 DNA is TGTGCCAGCAGTTCCCTTACCGGACGGACGAGCTCCTACGAGCAGTACTTC.

The V and J genes are TRBV7-9 and TRBJ1-1, with D unresolved. Germline V gene data show CDR1 as SEHNR and CDR2 as FQNEAQ (reference sequence). The V and J ends lost 3 bases and 0 bases respectively, with 20 bases between them. This CDR3 region has 18 residues. This chain's CDR3 is CASSLGASLDRLNTEAFF. The CDR3 DNA reads as TGTGCCAGCAGCTTGGGAGCTTCATTGGACCGCCTGAACACTGAAGCTTTCTTT. Based on the CDR3 plus reference TRBV7-9 and TRBJ1-1, the full variable domain is DTGVSQNPRHKITKRGQNVTFRCDPISEHNRLYWYRQTLGQGPEFLTYFQNEAQLEKSRLLSDRFSAERPKGSFSTLEIQRTEQGDSAMYLCASSLGASLDRLNTEAFFGQGTRLTVV.

The chain combines TRBV6-5 with TRBJ2-3; 8 positions match TRBD2. This CDR3 has 17 amino acids. Germline V gives CDR1 MNHEY, CDR2 SVGAGI. J was trimmed by 1 base and V by 2 bases; bases with no gene match: 8. The CDR3 reads CASSYGSGEVGTDTQYF. The CDR3, as DNA: TGTGCCAGCAGTTACGGTAGCGGGGAAGTGGGCACAGATACGCAGTATTTT.

This clonotype was counted once. The J gene is TRBJ2-2, the V gene TRBV20-1; weak D call: TRBD1 (5 bases). The CDR3 length is 12 residues. The germline V and J ends were trimmed by 8 bases and 8 bases, with 15 bases remaining between them. Looked up from germline, CDR1 is DFQATT and CDR2 is SNEGSKA (reference sequence). CDR3 sequence (DNA): TGCAGTTCGCGAATTCAGGGAGGGGAGCTGTTTTTT. The encoded protein is CSSRIQGGELFF.

V gene TRBV7-6 combines with J gene TRBJ2-1; 7 bases fit TRBD2. The V segment lost 5 bases and the J segment 0 bases; nucleotides outside the gene matches: 7. The V gene's germline CDR1 is SGHVS and CDR2 FNYEAQ. The CDR3 loop spans 16 amino acids. The CDR3, as DNA: TGTGCCAGCAGCCCAGTGGGGAGGGGCTCCTACAATGAGCAGTTCTTC. It specifies CASSPVGRGSYNEQFF.

V usage is TRBV7-2 and J usage is TRBJ2-5, with 7 bases matching TRBD2. Per the germline V gene, CDR1 is SGHTA and CDR2 is FQGNSA. This CDR3 region has 13 residues. The trim removed 7 bases at V and 5 bases at J, leaving 7 bases unmatched. CDR3 DNA: TGTGCCAGCACCCCGGGGGGTTTGGAGACCCAGTACTTC. It translates to CASTPGGLETQYF.

The chain is built from TRBV10-2 and TRBJ1-5; no reliable D call. This CDR3 spans 15 amino acids. In germline, CDR1 is WSHSY, CDR2 SAAADI. The V gene lost 1 base and the J gene lost 4 bases, with 11 bases spanning the gap. The CDR3 bases are TGCGCCAGCAGTGAGTTTGGCCAGGTTAATCAGCCCCAGCATTTT. Translated, it gives CASSEFGQVNQPQHF.

With respect to this clonotype: An end of the junction differs from the germline gene, which may be a read error. The rearrangement uses TRBV5-4 and TRBJ1-1, with D perhaps TRBD1 (5 bases). The CDR3 spans 14 residues. Germline values: CDR1 SGHNT, CDR2 YYREEE (reference sequence). The DNA of the CDR3 is TGTGCCAGCAGTTTGGGGCGGGTGAACACTGAAGCTTTCTTT. Protein sequence: CASSLGRVNTEAFF.